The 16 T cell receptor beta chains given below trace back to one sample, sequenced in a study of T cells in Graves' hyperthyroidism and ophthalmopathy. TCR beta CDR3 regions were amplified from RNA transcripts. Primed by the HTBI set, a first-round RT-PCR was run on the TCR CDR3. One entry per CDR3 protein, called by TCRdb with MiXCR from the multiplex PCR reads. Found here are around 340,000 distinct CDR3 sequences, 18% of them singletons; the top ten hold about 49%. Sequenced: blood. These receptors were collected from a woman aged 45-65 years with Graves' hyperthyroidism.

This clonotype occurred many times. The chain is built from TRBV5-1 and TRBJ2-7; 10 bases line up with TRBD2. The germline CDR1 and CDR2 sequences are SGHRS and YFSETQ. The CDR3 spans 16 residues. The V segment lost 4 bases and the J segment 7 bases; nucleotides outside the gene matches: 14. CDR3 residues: CASSPRTSGDLGEQYF. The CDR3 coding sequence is TGCGCCAGCAGCCCTCGGACTAGCGGTGACCTCGGGGAGCAGTACTTC.

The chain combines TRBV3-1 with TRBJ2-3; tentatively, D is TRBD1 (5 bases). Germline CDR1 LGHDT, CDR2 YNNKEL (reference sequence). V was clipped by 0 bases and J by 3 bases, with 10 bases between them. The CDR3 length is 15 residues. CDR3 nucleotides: TGTGCCAGCAGCCAAGAACAGGTTGTTACAGATACGCAGTATTTT. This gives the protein CASSQEQVVTDTQYF.

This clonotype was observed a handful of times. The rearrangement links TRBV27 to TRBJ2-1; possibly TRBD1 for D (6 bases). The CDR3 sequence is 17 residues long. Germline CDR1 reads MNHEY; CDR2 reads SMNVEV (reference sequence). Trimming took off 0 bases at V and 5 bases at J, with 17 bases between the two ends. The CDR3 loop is CASSLSTGNPYHNEQFF. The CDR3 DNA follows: TGTGCCAGCAGTTTATCAACAGGGAACCCCTACCACAATGAGCAGTTCTTC.

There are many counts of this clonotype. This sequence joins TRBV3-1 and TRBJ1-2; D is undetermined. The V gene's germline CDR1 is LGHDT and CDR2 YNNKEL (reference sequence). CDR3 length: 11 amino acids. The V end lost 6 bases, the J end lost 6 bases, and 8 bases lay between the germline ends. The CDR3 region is CASSRRDGYTF. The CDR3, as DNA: TGTGCCAGCAGTCGAAGGGATGGCTACACCTTC.

DNA for the CDR3: TGTGCCAGCAGCCAAAGGGCAGGGCCTGAGACAGATACGCAGTATTTT. It encodes CASSQRAGPETDTQYF. The chain joins TRBV3-1 to TRBJ2-3; D might be TRBD1 (5 bases). CDR3 length equals 16 residues. Trimming removed 2 bases at V and 3 bases at J, with 15 bases between. Germline CDR1 LGHDT, CDR2 YNNKEL (reference sequence).

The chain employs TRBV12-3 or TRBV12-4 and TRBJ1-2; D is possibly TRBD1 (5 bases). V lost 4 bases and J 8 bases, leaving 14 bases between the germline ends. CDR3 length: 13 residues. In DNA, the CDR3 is TGTGCCAGCAGTTGGGGCCGGAACGGGGGCTACACCTTC. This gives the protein CASSWGRNGGYTF.

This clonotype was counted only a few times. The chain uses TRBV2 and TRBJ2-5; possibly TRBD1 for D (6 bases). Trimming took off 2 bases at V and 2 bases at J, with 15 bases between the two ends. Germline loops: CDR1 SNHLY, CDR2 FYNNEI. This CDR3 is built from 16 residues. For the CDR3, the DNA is TGTGCCAGCAGTGAACCAACAGGGACGTTGCAAGAGACCCAGTACTTC. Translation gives CASSEPTGTLQETQYF.

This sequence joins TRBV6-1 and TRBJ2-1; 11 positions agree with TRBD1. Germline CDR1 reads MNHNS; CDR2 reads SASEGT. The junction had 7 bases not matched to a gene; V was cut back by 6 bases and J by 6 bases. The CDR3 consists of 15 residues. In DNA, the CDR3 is TGTGCCAGCAGCCAGGGACAGGGGGTCGGCAATGAGCAGTTCTTC. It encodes CASSQGQGVGNEQFF.

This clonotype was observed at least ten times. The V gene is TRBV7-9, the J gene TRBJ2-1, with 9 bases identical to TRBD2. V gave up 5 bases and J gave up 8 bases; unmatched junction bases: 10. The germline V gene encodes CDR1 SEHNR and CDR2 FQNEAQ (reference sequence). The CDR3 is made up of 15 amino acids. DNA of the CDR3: TGTGCCAGCAGCGATACCGGGACTAGCTTTGATGAGCAGTTCTTC. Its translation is CASSDTGTSFDEQFF.

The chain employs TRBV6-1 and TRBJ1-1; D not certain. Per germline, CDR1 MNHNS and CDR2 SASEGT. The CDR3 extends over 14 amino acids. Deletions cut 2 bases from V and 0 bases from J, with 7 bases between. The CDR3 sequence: CASSEWVLNTEAFF. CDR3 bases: TGTGCCAGCAGTGAATGGGTTTTGAACACTGAAGCTTTCTTT.

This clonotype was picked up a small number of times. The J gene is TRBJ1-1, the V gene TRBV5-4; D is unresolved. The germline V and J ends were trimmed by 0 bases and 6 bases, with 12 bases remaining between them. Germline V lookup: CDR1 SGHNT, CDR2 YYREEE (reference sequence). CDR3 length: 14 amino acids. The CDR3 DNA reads TGTGCCAGCAGCTTGGGTGAAGGACGGCCTGAAGCTTTCTTT. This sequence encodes CASSLGEGRPEAFF.

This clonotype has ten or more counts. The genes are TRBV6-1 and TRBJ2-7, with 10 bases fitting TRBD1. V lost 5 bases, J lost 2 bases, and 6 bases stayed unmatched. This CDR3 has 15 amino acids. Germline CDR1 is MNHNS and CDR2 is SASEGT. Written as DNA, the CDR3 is TGTGCCAGCAGTTTTTGGGACAGGGGAGCCTACGAGCAGTACTTC. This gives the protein CASSFWDRGAYEQYF.

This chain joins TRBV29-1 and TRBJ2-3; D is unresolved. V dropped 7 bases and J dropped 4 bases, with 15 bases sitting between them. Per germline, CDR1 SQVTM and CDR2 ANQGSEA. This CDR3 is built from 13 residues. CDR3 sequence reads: CSARTHRADTQYF. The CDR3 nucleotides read TGCAGCGCCCGCACCCATAGGGCAGATACGCAGTATTTT.

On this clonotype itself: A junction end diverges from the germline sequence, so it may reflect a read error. The CDR3 DNA reads TGTGCCAGCAGCCAAGCCTTGGGCCTCGCTAGCGGGAGGCAGACCCAGTACTTC. Protein product: CASSQALGLASGRQTQYF. The chain is built from TRBV5-1 and TRBJ2-5; 11 nucleotides agree with TRBD2. This CDR3 region has 18 residues. The V gene's germline CDR1 is SGHRS and CDR2 YFSETQ. Complete variable domain (other parts from reference TRBV5-1 and TRBJ2-5): KAGVTQTPRYLIKTRGQQVTLSCSPISGHRSVSWYQQTPGQGLQFLFEYFSETQRNKGNFPGRFSGRQFSNSRSEMNVSTLELGDSALYLCASSQALGLASGRQTQYFGPGTRLLVL.

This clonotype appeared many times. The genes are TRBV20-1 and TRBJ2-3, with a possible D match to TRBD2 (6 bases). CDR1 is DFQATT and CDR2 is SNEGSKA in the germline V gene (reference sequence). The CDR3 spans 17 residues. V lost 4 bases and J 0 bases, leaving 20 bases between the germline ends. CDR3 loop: CSANDGSAEKSTDTQYF. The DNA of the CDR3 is TGCAGTGCTAATGACGGGAGCGCCGAGAAGAGCACAGATACGCAGTATTTT.

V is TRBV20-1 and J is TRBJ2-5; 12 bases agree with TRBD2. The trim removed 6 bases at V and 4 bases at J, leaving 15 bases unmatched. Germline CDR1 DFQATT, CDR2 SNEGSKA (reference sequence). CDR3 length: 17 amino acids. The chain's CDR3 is CSADPPLAGGPGETQYF. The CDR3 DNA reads TGCAGTGCCGACCCCCCCCTAGCGGGGGGGCCGGGAGAGACCCAGTACTTC.